This TCR beta chain emerged from a study of PD-L1 blockade in urothelial cancer. Study-wide background: When patients started atezolizumab at some point between 2013 and 2015, it was given at 1,200 mg intravenously every 3 weeks.

Spiking of synthetic TCR analog templates was performed in each PCR. Clones were sequenced by immunoSEQ multiplex PCR, and TCRdb holds only the in-frame ones, with some missing. The table includes 70,000 to 75,000 clones, less than 90% detected once. This CDR3 has 13 amino acids. Trimming removed 3 bases from V and 12 bases from J, with 15 bases in between. Germline CDR1 and CDR2: MNHEY and SMNVEV (reference sequence). This TCR derives from a man in his 70s with urothelial cancer. This rearrangement joins TRBV27 to TRBJ2-1, with D possibly being TRBD1 (6 bases). The input for sequencing was PBMCs, taken around atezolizumab (anti-PD-L1) treatment. CDR3 sequence reads: CASSFLQGVGQFF. CDR3 bases: TGTGCCAGCAGTTTCTTACAGGGAGTTGGGCAGTTCTTC.